One and the same sample provided the 28 T cell receptor beta chains below, sequenced in a study of T cells in Graves' hyperthyroidism and ophthalmopathy. RNA transcripts yielded amplified TCR beta CDR3 regions. First-round RT-PCR with HTBI primers amplified the TCR CDR3 region. TCRdb itself ran the multiplex PCR reads through MiXCR, one entry per CDR3 protein. The table shows about 640,000 distinct CDR3 sequences, with over 40% occurring only once. The sequenced sample consisted of peripheral blood or thyroid tissue (not recorded which). These receptors came from an adult man with Graves' disease, either hyperthyroidism or ophthalmopathy (not recorded which).

This clonotype was detected only a few times. The chain is built from TRBV19 and TRBJ2-7, with D possibly TRBD2 on 6 matching bases. Germline-derived CDR1 and CDR2 are LNHDA and SQIVND (reference sequence). The CDR3 length is 15 residues. V was trimmed by 5 bases and J by 4 bases, leaving 18 bases between them. The CDR3 region is CASSRGLTSVYEQYF. The DNA of the CDR3 is TGTGCCAGTAGTCGCGGCCTGACTAGTGTTTACGAGCAGTACTTC.

This chain uses TRBV7-8 with TRBJ2-7; TRBD1 is a possible D gene (5 bases). Looked up from germline, CDR1 is SGHVS and CDR2 is FQNEAQ. V was trimmed by 1 base and J by 2 bases, leaving 12 bases between them. The CDR3 runs 15 residues. DNA of the CDR3: TGTGCCAGCAGCTTAGTCCCCCAGGGTCCCTACGAGCAGTACTTC. Its translation is CASSLVPQGPYEQYF.

The chain carries TRBV9 and TRBJ1-5; D uncertain. CDR1 is SGDLS, CDR2 YYNGEE, per germline. The V end was cut by 3 bases, the J end by 0 bases, with 10 bases between. The CDR3 is 15 residues long. CDR3 in amino acids: CASSAHSHSNQPQHF. The CDR3 DNA is TGTGCCAGCAGCGCGCACAGCCATAGCAATCAGCCCCAGCATTTT.

V gene TRBV12-3 or TRBV12-4 combines with J gene TRBJ1-1; D possibly corresponds to TRBD1 (5 bases). The CDR3 covers 14 residues. V lost 6 bases to trimming and J lost 8 bases, with 19 bases between them. Here the CDR3 DNA reads TGTGCCAGCAGCCCCCCGGGACTCCAGTGGGAAGCTTTCTTT. Translation gives CASSPPGLQWEAFF.

The sample holds a few counts of this clonotype. This sequence joins TRBV15 and TRBJ1-2; D might be TRBD1 (5 bases). This CDR3 region has 17 residues. V was trimmed by 6 bases and J by 7 bases, leaving 27 bases between them. Germline lookup yields CDR1 LNHNV and CDR2 YYDKDF (reference sequence). CDR3 coding DNA: TGTGCCACCAGTGCCCGACTGGCGGGACTCAAGGATGGTGGCTACACCTTC. Protein: CATSARLAGLKDGGYTF.

This clonotype was counted at least ten times. The chain is built from TRBV20-1 and TRBJ1-2, with 11 bases lining up with TRBD1. The CDR3 contains 13 residues. V dropped 5 bases and J dropped 8; count of bases not matched to a gene: 7. Germline values: CDR1 DFQATT, CDR2 SNEGSKA (reference sequence). CDR3 amino acids: CSALGQGARGYTF. The CDR3 bases are TGCAGTGCTCTAGGACAGGGGGCAAGAGGCTACACCTTC.

The chain uses TRBV19 and TRBJ1-1; 10 bases agree with TRBD1. Germline trimming cut 5 bases from V and 10 bases from J; bases unmatched to any gene: 10. The CDR3 is 14 residues long. Germline CDR1 reads LNHDA; CDR2 reads SQIVND (reference sequence). CDR3: CASSLPGTGAGAFF. The DNA for the CDR3 is TGTGCCAGTAGTCTCCCCGGGACAGGGGCGGGAGCTTTCTTT.

In this sample, this clonotype turned up a few times. The V gene is TRBV5-4, the J gene TRBJ1-1; a possible D gene is TRBD1 (5 bases). The CDR3 extends over 13 amino acids. Germline CDR1 SGHNT, CDR2 YYREEE (reference sequence). Between the trimmed V and J ends, which lost 4 bases and 7 bases, there was a span of 14 bases. The CDR3 DNA reads as TGTGCCAGCAGCCCTCTAGGGACCGTTGAAGCTTTCTTT. Residues: CASSPLGTVEAFF.

This clonotype was seen only once. A single base separates this from a much larger clone, so it may be a read error. The rearrangement uses TRBV5-1 and TRBJ1-1, with a weak D call TRBD1 (6 bases). This CDR3 has 13 residues. CDR1 SGHRS and CDR2 YFSETQ come from the germline V gene. The CDR3 DNA follows: TGCACCAGCAGCTTTACAGGGCTCACTGAAGCTTTCTTT. Its translation is CTSSFTGLTEAFF.

This chain joins TRBV6-1 and TRBJ2-7, with TRBD1 identical over 7 bases. CDR3 length: 13 amino acids. Germline loops: CDR1 MNHNS, CDR2 SASEGT. The J segment lost 3 bases and the V segment lost 6 bases, leaving 5 bases of the junction unmatched. CDR3: CASSRDSVYEQYF. The CDR3 DNA is TGTGCCAGCAGCCGGGACAGTGTCTACGAGCAGTACTTC.

This clonotype was recorded a few times. The chain joins TRBV6-1 to TRBJ2-5; D may be TRBD2 (5 bases). V gave up 5 bases and J gave up 5 bases, with 21 bases separating them. The CDR3 is 16 residues long. Germline loops: CDR1 MNHNS, CDR2 SASEGT. The CDR3 bases are TGTGCCAGCAGTTACTCGAGGGCGGATAGTACGGAGACCCAGTACTTC. Its protein is CASSYSRADSTETQYF.

This clonotype has ten or more counts. The rearrangement uses TRBV29-1 and TRBJ1-2, with 8 bases that match TRBD1. The V and J ends lost 3 bases and 5 bases, in that order; junction bases with no gene match: 8. The germline CDR1 and CDR2 sequences are SQVTM and ANQGSEA. This CDR3 is 14 amino acids long. This CDR3 reads CSVDSGQGLYGYTF. Written as DNA, the CDR3 is TGCAGCGTTGATAGTGGACAGGGTCTATATGGCTACACCTTC.

On this clonotype: The junction differs from germline at one of its ends, possibly a read error. This sequence joins TRBV29-1 and TRBJ2-2, with D possibly TRBD2 on 5 matching bases. This CDR3 has 12 residues. Germline CDR1 SQVTM, CDR2 ANQGSEA. The CDR3 DNA reads TGCAGCGTTGAAAGGACCCCCGGGAAGCTGTTTTTT. It encodes CSVERTPGKLFF.

The chain combines TRBV10-3 with TRBJ1-1; perhaps TRBD1 as D (5 bases). In germline, CDR1 is ENHRY, CDR2 SYGVKD. The CDR3 spans 13 residues. The V end was cut by 10 bases, the J end by 2 bases, with 14 bases between. The CDR3 DNA reads as TGTGCCAACCCCAAGGGGCGCAACACTGAAGCTTTCTTT. Translating gives CANPKGRNTEAFF.

This clonotype was seen a handful of times. This could be a read error, since a much larger clone is one nucleotide away. The chain combines TRBV19 with TRBJ2-7, with D unresolved. Germline V gene lookup returns CDR1 LNHDA and CDR2 SQIVND (reference sequence). This CDR3 comprises 13 residues. Trimming stripped 3 bases from V and 0 bases from J, with 6 bases between. This CDR3 is CASSIMSSYEQYF. In nucleotides, the CDR3 is TGTGCCAGTAGTATCATGAGCTCCTACGAGCAGTACTTC.

Only one count was recorded for this clonotype. The CDR3: CASSQDRGPNTEAFF. The DNA of the CDR3 is TGCGCCAGCAGCCAGGACAGGGGGCCCAACACTGAAGCTTTCTTT. The V and J genes are TRBV4-1 and TRBJ1-1; 11 nucleotides match TRBD1. This CDR3 has 15 residues. V lost 3 bases, J lost 2 bases, and 2 bases stayed unmatched. Looked up from germline, CDR1 is MGHRA and CDR2 is YSYEKL.

Worth noting for this clonotype: This CDR3 is missing its conserved last phenylalanine or tryptophan, likely due to a read error. The limits of the CDR3 on the DNA are not certain, so only TCRdb's listed CDR3 is given. The chain has TRBV9 and TRBJ1-4; TRBD1 is the table's D call and was not checked against the DNA. Germline CDR1 SGDLS, CDR2 YYNGEE. The CDR3 length equals 11 residues, ends included. This CDR3 reads CASSVTYTGAN.

The rearrangement joins TRBV20-1 to TRBJ2-2; possibly TRBD2 for D (5 bases). V dropped 0 bases and J dropped 4 bases, with 6 bases sitting between them. This CDR3 spans 13 amino acids. Germline V lookup: CDR1 DFQATT, CDR2 SNEGSKA (reference sequence). The CDR3 DNA reads TGCAGTGCTAGAGATGGACTCACCGGGGAGCTGTTTTTT. It codes for CSARDGLTGELFF.

There are a few counts of this clonotype. Germline and junction disagree at one end, which may indicate a read error. This chain joins TRBV7-2 and TRBJ1-1; the match to TRBD1 covers 10 bases. Germline values: CDR1 SGHTA, CDR2 FQGNSA. The CDR3 length is 14 residues. CDR3 sequence (DNA): TGCGCCAGCAGCCAGGCGGGACAGGGGACTGAAGCTTTCTTT. Its protein is CASSQAGQGTEAFF.

This chain's CDR3 is CASSLESKKPAYEQYF. The CDR3 nucleotides read TGTGCCAGCAGCTTGGAATCAAAGAAGCCCGCCTACGAGCAGTACTTC. The chain carries TRBV5-4 and TRBJ2-7; unclear D gene. Trimming left V 0 bases short and J 2 bases short, with 15 bases between. CDR3 length: 16 amino acids. CDR1 and CDR2 from the germline V gene are SGHNT and YYREEE (reference sequence).

This clonotype was found a few times. The J gene is TRBJ2-5, the V gene TRBV20-1; 8 bases align to TRBD1. V lost 5 bases to trimming and J lost 4 bases; unmatched junction nucleotides: 12. The CDR3 sequence is 15 residues long. CDR1 is DFQATT, CDR2 SNEGSKA, per germline (reference sequence). CDR3 sequence reads: CSALSLDRVLETQYF. The CDR3 DNA is TGCAGTGCTTTATCTCTGGACAGGGTCTTAGAGACCCAGTACTTC.

The chain carries TRBV6-5 and TRBJ2-2; no clear D gene. The CDR3 sequence is 19 residues long. V lost 2 bases to trimming and J lost 2 bases, with 21 bases between them. Germline values: CDR1 MNHEY, CDR2 SVGAGI. CDR3 amino acids: CASSYLPPTTRVNTGELFF. As DNA, the CDR3 is TGTGCCAGCAGTTACCTCCCGCCCACGACACGGGTCAACACCGGGGAGCTGTTTTTT.

This clonotype was recorded once. This may arise from a read error, as a much more abundant clone is one base away. As the CDR3 is not closed by the conserved phenylalanine or tryptophan, this likely results from a read error. The chain is built from TRBV10-3 and TRBJ1-2, with 8 bases fitting TRBD1. Germline CDR1 reads ENHRY; CDR2 reads SYGVKD. The V and J ends lost 0 bases and 4 bases, in that order; junction bases with no gene match: 16. The CDR3 has 19 amino acids. CDR3 sequence: CAISESEWVGQAGGYGYTL. The CDR3 region has the DNA TGTGCCATCAGTGAGTCAGAATGGGTGGGACAGGCCGGCGGCTATGGCTACACCCTC.

This rearrangement joins TRBV7-9 to TRBJ1-2, with 8 bases aligning to TRBD1. The V gene end was trimmed by 6 bases and the J gene end by 5 bases; junction bases not matched to a gene: 8. The CDR3 runs to 14 residues. The germline CDR1 and CDR2 sequences are SEHNR and FQNEAQ (reference sequence). The CDR3 nucleotides read TGTGCCAGCAGACCGGACAGGGCTATATATGGCTACACCTTC. It is translated as CASRPDRAIYGYTF.

The rearrangement joins TRBV20-1 to TRBJ2-7; TRBD2 matches 9 bases. CDR1 is DFQATT, CDR2 SNEGSKA, per germline (reference sequence). V was clipped by 3 bases and J by 6 bases; unmatched bases: 3. This CDR3 has 12 amino acids. This CDR3 reads CSASSSGIEQYF. DNA of the CDR3: TGCAGTGCTAGCTCTAGCGGGATCGAGCAGTACTTC.

This clonotype was observed a few times. J is TRBJ1-1 and V is TRBV5-1; weak D call: TRBD1 (5 bases). The CDR3 is made up of 15 amino acids. Deletions cut 0 bases from V and 1 base from J, with 10 bases between. CDR1 SGHRS and CDR2 YFSETQ come from the germline V gene. Here the CDR3 reads CASSLAKGKNTEAFF. In nucleotides, the CDR3 is TGCGCCAGCAGCTTGGCCAAGGGGAAGAACACTGAAGCTTTCTTT.

This clonotype was counted ten times or more. The chain employs TRBV7-8 and TRBJ1-6; D not resolved. Trimming left V 5 bases short and J 7 bases short, with 9 bases between. Germline V lookup: CDR1 SGHVS, CDR2 FQNEAQ. The CDR3 length is 13 residues. The CDR3 DNA reads as TGTGCCAGCAGCCAAGATGGGAATTCACCCCTCCACTTT. Translation: CASSQDGNSPLHF.

This clonotype was counted only a few times. The rearrangement links TRBV2 to TRBJ1-5; 9 bases line up with TRBD1. Germline trimming cut 5 bases from V and 5 bases from J; bases unmatched to any gene: 7. From germline, CDR1 is SNHLY and CDR2 FYNNEI. The CDR3 has 15 residues. In DNA, the CDR3 is TGTGCCAGCAGTCACCCCGGGACAGGGTATCAGCCCCAGCATTTT. This encodes CASSHPGTGYQPQHF.